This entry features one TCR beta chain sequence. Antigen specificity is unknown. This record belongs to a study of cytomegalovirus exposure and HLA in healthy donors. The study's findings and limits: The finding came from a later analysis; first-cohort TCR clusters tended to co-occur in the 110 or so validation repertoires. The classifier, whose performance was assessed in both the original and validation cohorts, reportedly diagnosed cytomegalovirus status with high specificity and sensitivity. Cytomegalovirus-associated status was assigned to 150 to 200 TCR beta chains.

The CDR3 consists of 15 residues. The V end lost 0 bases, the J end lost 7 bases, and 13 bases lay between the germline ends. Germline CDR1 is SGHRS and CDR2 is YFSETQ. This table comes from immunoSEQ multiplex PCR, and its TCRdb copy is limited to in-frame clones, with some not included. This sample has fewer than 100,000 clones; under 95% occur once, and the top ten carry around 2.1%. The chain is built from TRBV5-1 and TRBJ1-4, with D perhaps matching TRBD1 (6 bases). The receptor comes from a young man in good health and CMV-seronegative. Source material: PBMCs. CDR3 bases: TGCGCCAGCAGCTTGGTATCAGGGGTAGGTGAAAAACTGTTTTTT. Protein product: CASSLVSGVGEKLFF. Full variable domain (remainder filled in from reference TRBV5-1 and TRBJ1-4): KAGVTQTPRYLIKTRGQQVTLSCSPISGHRSVSWYQQTPGQGLQFLFEYFSETQRNKGNFPGRFSGRQFSNSRSEMNVSTLELGDSALYLCASSLVSGVGEKLFFGSGTQLSVL.